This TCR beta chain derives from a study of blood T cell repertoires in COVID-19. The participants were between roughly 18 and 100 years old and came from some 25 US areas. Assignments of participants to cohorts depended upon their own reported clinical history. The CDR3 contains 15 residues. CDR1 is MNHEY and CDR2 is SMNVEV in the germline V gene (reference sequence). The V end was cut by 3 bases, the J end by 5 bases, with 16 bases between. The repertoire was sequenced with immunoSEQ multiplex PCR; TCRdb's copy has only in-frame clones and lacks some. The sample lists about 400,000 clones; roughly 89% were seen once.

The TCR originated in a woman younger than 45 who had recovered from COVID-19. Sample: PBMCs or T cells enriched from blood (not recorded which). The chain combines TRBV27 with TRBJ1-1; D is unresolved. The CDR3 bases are TGTGCCAGCAGTTTGGCCGGGGAAGTGGGAACTGAAGCTTTCTTT. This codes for CASSLAGEVGTEAFF.